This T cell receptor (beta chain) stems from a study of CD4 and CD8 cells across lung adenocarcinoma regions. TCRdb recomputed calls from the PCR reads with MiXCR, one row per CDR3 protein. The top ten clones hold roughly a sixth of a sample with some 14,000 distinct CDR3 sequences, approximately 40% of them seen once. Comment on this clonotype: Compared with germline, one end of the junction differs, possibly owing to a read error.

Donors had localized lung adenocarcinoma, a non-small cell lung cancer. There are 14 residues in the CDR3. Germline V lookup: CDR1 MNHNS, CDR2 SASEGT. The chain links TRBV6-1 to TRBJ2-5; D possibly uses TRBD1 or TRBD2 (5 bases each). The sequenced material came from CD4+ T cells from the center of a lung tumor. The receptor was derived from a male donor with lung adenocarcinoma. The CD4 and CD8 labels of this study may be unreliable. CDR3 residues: CAGSGPGGLETQYF. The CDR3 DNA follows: TGTGCCGGCTCGGGGCCCGGAGGTCTAGAGACCCAGTATTTC.